These 23 T cell receptor beta chains share one sample of origin, sequenced in a study of T-cell reconstitution after alpha-beta-depleted transplantation in children. Preparation of the TCRbeta library used unique molecular identifiers. Using its own MiXCR run on the PCR reads, TCRdb lists one record per CDR3 protein. Of 600,000 to 800,000 distinct CDR3 sequences listed, 13% are singletons. The sample was PBMCs, taken before TCRalphabeta/CD19-depleted stem cell transplant. The receptors originated from a girl aged 2-15 years with congenital amegakaryocytic thrombocytopenia, due to receive a stem cell transplant.

The CDR3 coding sequence is TGTGCCAGCGGGCGTGTCTACGAGCAGTACTTC. Residues: CASGRVYEQYF. This chain connects TRBV2 to TRBJ2-7; D remains ambiguous. The ends were cut back, 8 bases at V and 3 bases at J, with 8 bases in the middle. Germline V gene sequence: CDR1 SNHLY, CDR2 FYNNEI. The CDR3 extends over 11 amino acids.

V is TRBV5-8 and J is TRBJ2-4; the D call may be TRBD1 or TRBD2 (5 bases each). The CDR3 is 16 residues long. Per the germline V gene, CDR1 is SGHTS and CDR2 is YDEGEE. V lost 0 bases to trimming and J lost 0 bases, with 10 bases between them. CDR3 region: CASSLGPGTAKNIQYF. Here the CDR3 DNA reads TGTGCCAGCAGCTTGGGCCCAGGGACAGCCAAAAACATTCAGTACTTC.

The chain uses TRBV6-1 and TRBJ2-3, with D possibly being TRBD2 (6 bases). V was clipped by 9 bases and J by 2 bases, with 24 bases between them. Per the germline V gene, CDR1 is MNHNS and CDR2 is SASEGT. The CDR3 covers 17 residues. The CDR3 sequence is CARLLDRFRDFTDTQYF. The DNA of the CDR3 is TGTGCCAGACTATTAGACCGTTTCCGGGACTTCACAGATACGCAGTATTTT.

This clonotype appeared many times. This sequence joins TRBV27 and TRBJ2-3, with 10 bases fitting TRBD1. Per the germline V gene, CDR1 is MNHEY and CDR2 is SMNVEV (reference sequence). The CDR3 sequence is 19 residues long. J gave up 6 bases and V 7 bases, and 22 bases lay outside the gene matches. The CDR3 DNA sequence: TGTGCCAGCAAACTGACAGGGGGCGTTATTTCGTGGTGTAGCGATACGCAGTATTTT. Its translation: CASKLTGGVISWCSDTQYF.

There are many counts of this clonotype. The chain links TRBV4-1 to TRBJ1-2; 8 positions match TRBD1. Losses at the gene ends were 1 base for V and 4 bases for J; bases not matched to a gene: 5. The CDR3 loop spans 15 amino acids. Germline V lookup: CDR1 MGHRA, CDR2 YSYEKL. The CDR3 sequence: CASSQVSGGFYGYTF. The CDR3 coding sequence is TGCGCCAGCAGCCAAGTTTCAGGGGGCTTCTATGGCTACACCTTC.

Many counts were recorded for this clonotype. The chain recombines TRBV6-1 with TRBJ2-1; 8 bases map to TRBD2. This CDR3 contains 17 residues. Germline CDR1 is MNHNS and CDR2 is SASEGT. The V and J ends lost 6 bases and 6 bases, in that order; junction bases with no gene match: 16. The CDR3 region has the DNA TGTGCCAGCAGCAACTTGCTCGCGGCCAGCGGGGGCAATGAGCAGTTCTTC. Translating gives CASSNLLAASGGNEQFF.

This clonotype was seen many times. The V and J genes are TRBV20-1 and TRBJ2-3; 9 positions match TRBD1. Germline V gene data show CDR1 as DFQATT and CDR2 as SNEGSKA (reference sequence). The CDR3 totals 13 residues. V was clipped by 6 bases and J by 5 bases; unmatched bases: 6. This chain's CDR3 is CSAPGQGKDTQYF. CDR3 DNA: TGCAGTGCCCCGGGACAGGGTAAAGATACGCAGTATTTT.

V and J are TRBV11-1 and TRBJ2-5; 11 bases map to TRBD2. The CDR3 loop spans 19 amino acids. The J segment lost 2 bases and the V segment lost 4 bases, leaving 15 bases of the junction unmatched. CDR1 and CDR2 from the germline V gene are SGHAT and FQDESV (reference sequence). In nucleotides, the CDR3 is TGTGCCAGCAGCTCCCTGAGTAGCGGGAGGGCCGAAGGTCAAGAGACCCAGTACTTC. It yields the protein CASSSLSSGRAEGQETQYF.

CDR3: CASSLSPTGIGNEQFF. In nucleotides, the CDR3 is TGTGCCAGCAGCTTATCCCCTACCGGGATCGGGAATGAGCAGTTCTTC. The chain carries TRBV7-9 and TRBJ2-1; maybe TRBD2 (5 bases). Germline values: CDR1 SEHNR, CDR2 FQNEAQ (reference sequence). V gave up 2 bases and J gave up 7 bases, with 18 bases separating them. This CDR3 comprises 16 residues.

The chain joins TRBV29-1 to TRBJ2-3; no firm D call. CDR1 and CDR2 (germline): SQVTM, ANQGSEA. This CDR3 has 15 amino acids. V was shortened by 0 bases and J by 2 bases, with 12 bases between the two germline ends. CDR3 region: CSVEDRLKYTDTQYF. In nucleotides, the CDR3 is TGCAGCGTTGAAGACCGGTTAAAATACACAGATACGCAGTATTTT.

About this clonotype itself: A much larger clone lies a single base off, so this may be a read error. The rearrangement uses TRBV20-1 and TRBJ2-7; possibly TRBD2 for D (5 bases). There are 13 residues in the CDR3. CDR1 is DFQATT, CDR2 SNEGSKA, per germline (reference sequence). V was shortened by 7 bases and J by 3 bases, with 16 bases between the two germline ends. DNA for the CDR3: TGCAGTGTTACCAAACCCGGGAACTACGAGCAGTACTTC. This codes for CSVTKPGNYEQYF.

CDR3 sequence: CSARLAGGGEQFF. CDR3 nucleotide sequence: TGCAGTGCTAGGTTAGCGGGAGGTGGGGAGCAGTTCTTC. V and J are TRBV20-1 and TRBJ2-1; TRBD2 agrees at 10 bases. Looked up from germline, CDR1 is DFQATT and CDR2 is SNEGSKA (reference sequence). V trimming: 3 bases; J trimming: 10 bases; junction bases outside the gene matches: 6. The CDR3 is made up of 13 amino acids.

The J gene is TRBJ2-5, the V gene TRBV5-1, with unresolved D. This CDR3 has 15 residues. Germline CDR1 reads SGHRS; CDR2 reads YFSETQ. V was clipped by 5 bases and J by 3 bases, with 17 bases between them. The CDR3 DNA reads as TGCGCCAGCAGTCCTGGAAGTCGGGTCAAAGAGACCCAGTACTTC. Its protein product is CASSPGSRVKETQYF.

Only a few counts were recorded for this clonotype. V gene TRBV12-3 or TRBV12-4 combines with J gene TRBJ2-7; TRBD2 is a possible D gene (6 bases). V was clipped by 2 bases and J by 2 bases, with 19 bases between them. The CDR3 extends over 17 amino acids. CDR3 bases: TGTGCCAGCAGTTTAAGTTCGGGGGAAATATTAGCCTACGAGCAGTACTTC. Translated, it gives CASSLSSGEILAYEQYF.

The rearrangement joins TRBV11-1 to TRBJ2-3; maybe TRBD2 (5 bases). Trimming cost V 5 bases and J 4 bases, with 25 bases left between them. Germline V gene data show CDR1 as SGHAT and CDR2 as FQDESV (reference sequence). The length of the CDR3 is 18 residues. The CDR3 nucleotides are TGTGCCAGCAGCCGAACGGAGGCGGGCATACTGACGGCAGATACGCAGTATTTT. Encoded protein: CASSRTEAGILTADTQYF.

This clonotype was recorded many times. The chain has TRBV7-2 and TRBJ2-1; 9 positions match TRBD2. The CDR3 has 15 residues. The V and J ends lost 1 base and 13 bases, in that order; junction bases with no gene match: 11. Germline CDR1 reads SGHTA; CDR2 reads FQGNSA. The CDR3 region is CASSLELGRTSVQFF. The CDR3 nucleotides read TGTGCCAGCAGCTTAGAGCTTGGGCGGACTAGCGTCCAGTTCTTC.

V and J are TRBV5-5 and TRBJ2-7, with a weak D call TRBD2 (6 bases). V was cut by 0 bases and J by 0 bases, with 10 bases left in between. The CDR3 is made up of 15 amino acids. Germline lookup yields CDR1 SGHKS and CDR2 YYEKEE (reference sequence). The CDR3 loop reads CASSLVGGTSYEQYF. In DNA form, the CDR3 reads TGTGCCAGCAGCTTGGTCGGGGGAACCTCCTACGAGCAGTACTTC.

In the case of this clonotype: This may be a read error, as it is one base from a much larger clone. The chain couples TRBV29-1 to TRBJ2-7; D might be TRBD2 (5 bases). This CDR3 contains 13 residues. The V gene lost 8 bases and the J gene lost 0 bases, with 14 bases spanning the gap. CDR1 and CDR2 from the germline V gene are SQVTM and ANQGSEA. DNA for the CDR3: TGCAGCCTCCGGGAAATCAGCTCCTACGAGCAGTACTTC. It codes for CSLREISSYEQYF.

Comments on this clonotype: A much larger clone differs from this one at a single base, so this may be a read error. The V gene is TRBV20-1, the J gene TRBJ2-2; D unclear. The CDR3 extends over 14 amino acids. The V gene lost 3 bases and the J gene lost 1 base, with 9 bases spanning the gap. The germline V gene encodes CDR1 DFQATT and CDR2 SNEGSKA (reference sequence). CDR3 sequence reads: CSASRPENTGELFF. For the CDR3, the DNA is TGCAGTGCTAGTAGGCCAGAGAACACCGGGGAGCTGTTTTTT.

This clonotype was recorded at least ten times. In DNA form, the CDR3 reads TGCAGTGCTGGTCCGGTGGAGGCTAATGAAAAACTGTTTTTT. It yields the protein CSAGPVEANEKLFF. The V and J genes are TRBV20-1 and TRBJ1-4; D uncertain. V was trimmed by 5 bases and J by 3 bases, leaving 13 bases between them. Germline V gene sequence: CDR1 DFQATT, CDR2 SNEGSKA (reference sequence). The CDR3 is 14 residues long.

This clonotype has just a few counts. The rearrangement joins TRBV7-2 to TRBJ2-1, with 11 nucleotides matching TRBD2. The CDR3 has 17 amino acids. Germline CDR1 is SGHTA and CDR2 is FQGNSA. After removal of 5 bases from V and 6 bases from J, the junction contained 12 bases not matched to a gene. The CDR3 region is CASSGWGLAALGNEQFF. CDR3 nucleotide sequence: TGTGCCAGCAGCGGCTGGGGACTAGCGGCCCTGGGCAATGAGCAGTTCTTC.

This clonotype was seen repeatedly, ten times or more. The rearrangement uses TRBV12-3 or TRBV12-4 and TRBJ1-2; TRBD1 matches at 8 bases. Losses at the gene ends were 1 base for V and 5 bases for J; bases not matched to a gene: 3. The CDR3 sequence is 14 residues long. CDR3 sequence reads: CASSLGTGFYGYTF. CDR3 DNA: TGTGCCAGCAGTTTAGGGACAGGGTTTTATGGCTACACCTTC.

The table lists this clonotype with a few counts. This chain joins TRBV10-3 and TRBJ2-3; TRBD2 agrees at 7 bases. Germline CDR1 ENHRY, CDR2 SYGVKD. This CDR3 has 14 amino acids. Unmatched junction bases numbered 8, after V lost 10 bases and J lost 1 base. This chain's CDR3 is CATTLAERTDTQYF. The CDR3 DNA reads as TGTGCCACGACTCTAGCGGAACGCACAGATACGCAGTATTTT.